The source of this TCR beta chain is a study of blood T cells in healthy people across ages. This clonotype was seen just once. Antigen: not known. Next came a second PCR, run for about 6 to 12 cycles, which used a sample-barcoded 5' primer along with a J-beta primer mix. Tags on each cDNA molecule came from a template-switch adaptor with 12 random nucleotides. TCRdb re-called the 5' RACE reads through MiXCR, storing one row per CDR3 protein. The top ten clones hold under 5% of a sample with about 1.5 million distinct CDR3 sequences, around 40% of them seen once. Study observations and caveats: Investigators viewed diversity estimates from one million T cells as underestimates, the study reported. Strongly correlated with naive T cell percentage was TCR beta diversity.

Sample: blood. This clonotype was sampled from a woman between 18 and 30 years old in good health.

Here the CDR3 reads CASSSYPRTSGATGELFF. CDR3 nucleotides: TGTGCCAGCAGTTCCTATCCCCGGACTAGCGGAGCCACCGGGGAGCTGTTTTTT. The chain combines TRBV27 with TRBJ2-2, with TRBD2 identical over 10 bases. The ends lost 4 bases at V and 4 bases at J; junction bases unmatched: 12. Germline V lookup: CDR1 MNHEY, CDR2 SMNVEV (reference sequence). The CDR3 spans 18 residues.